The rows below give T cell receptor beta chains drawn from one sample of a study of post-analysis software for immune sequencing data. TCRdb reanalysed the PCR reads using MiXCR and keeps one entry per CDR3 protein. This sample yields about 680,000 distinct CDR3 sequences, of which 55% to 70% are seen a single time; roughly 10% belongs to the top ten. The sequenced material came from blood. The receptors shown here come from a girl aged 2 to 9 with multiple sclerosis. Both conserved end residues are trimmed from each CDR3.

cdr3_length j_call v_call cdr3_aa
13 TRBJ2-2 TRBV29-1 SVRYSGIETGELF
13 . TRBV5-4 ASSPGLAPMYEQY
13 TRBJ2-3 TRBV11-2 ASSQGTSATDTQY
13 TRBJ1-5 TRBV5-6 ASSPNLRSNQPQH
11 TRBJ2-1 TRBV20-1 SESTSGRHEQF
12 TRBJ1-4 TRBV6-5 ASSYSTRGRGLF
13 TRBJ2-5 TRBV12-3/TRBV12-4 ASSLTGGAWETQY
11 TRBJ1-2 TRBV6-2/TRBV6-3 ASSTRRLYGYT
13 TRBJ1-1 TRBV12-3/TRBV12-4 ASSPTGGLGTEAF
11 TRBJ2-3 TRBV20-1 SAVLIDSDTQY
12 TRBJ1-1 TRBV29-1 SVDLQGALTEAF
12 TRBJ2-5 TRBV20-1 SAREAAVQETQY
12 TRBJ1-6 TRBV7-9 ASSPGQGDSPLH